The 5 T cell receptor beta chains presented below share a single source sample, sequenced in a study of vaccination effects on CD4 cells after COVID-19 (dated by TCRdb to 2022 to 2024). Library creation used the immunoSEQ multiplex PCR assay. TCRdb re-hosts the immuneACCESS table, in-frame sequences only. Its copies lack some clones; in the studies checked, an unresolved V gene accounts for under half of them, and the cause for the rest is not known. The sample table records around 66,000 clones; 70% to 85% of these occur just once. The top ten hold around 2.4% of the sample. Antigen specificity for these receptors is unknown. After more than nine days of culture, CD4+ T cells were isolated with the EasySep CD4+ T cell isolation kit. Two doses of either the BNT162b2 or the mRNA-1273 mRNA SARS-CoV-2 vaccine were administered to participants. Here the sequenced sample was CD4+ T cells from PBMCs cultured without peptide, taken after COVID-19 vaccination. All receptors derive from a human donor who received a COVID-19 vaccine.

V usage is TRBV18 and J usage is TRBJ1-5; D is unresolved. CDR1 and CDR2 from the germline V gene are KGHSH and LQKENI. V shed 2 bases and J shed 8 bases, with 10 bases lying between them. This CDR3 contains 13 residues. CDR3 protein: CASSPTLGEPQHF. The CDR3 region has the DNA TGTGCCAGCTCACCAACTCTGGGTGAGCCCCAGCATTTT.

The chain uses TRBV6-5 and TRBJ2-3; unclear D gene. Germline CDR1 MNHEY, CDR2 SVGAGI. The V and J ends lost 7 bases and 4 bases respectively, with 9 bases between them. This CDR3 spans 12 amino acids. The DNA of the CDR3 is TGTGCCAGCACTCGACAACCAGATACGCAGTATTTT. Translation: CASTRQPDTQYF.

This clone has a handful of counts. J is TRBJ1-2 and V is TRBV19; no definite D call. Between the trimmed V and J ends, which lost 0 bases and 4 bases, there was a span of 9 bases. The CDR3 consists of 14 residues. Germline-derived CDR1 and CDR2 are LNHDA and SQIVND (reference sequence). This CDR3 reads CASSIDSRVYGYTF. CDR3 DNA: TGTGCCAGTAGTATAGATAGCCGAGTCTATGGCTACACCTTC.

The V and J genes are TRBV14 and TRBJ2-1, with TRBD2 matching 9 bases. After removal of 4 bases from V and 4 bases from J, the junction contained 8 bases not matched to a gene. CDR1 is SGHDN, CDR2 FVKESK, per germline. The CDR3 runs to 16 residues. CDR3 in DNA: TGTGCCAGCAGCCGGTTTAGCGGGGGAAATTACAATGAGCAGTTCTTC. Translated, it gives CASSRFSGGNYNEQFF.

This clone was detected only once. The chain joins TRBV7-2 to TRBJ1-4, with D unresolved. The germline gives CDR1 SGHTA, CDR2 FQGNSA. The CDR3 length is 16 residues. Trimming cost V 5 bases and J 0 bases, with 13 bases left between them. The CDR3 loop is CASSPAPTATNEKLFF. As DNA, the CDR3 is TGTGCCAGCAGCCCAGCCCCCACCGCAACTAATGAAAAACTGTTTTTT.